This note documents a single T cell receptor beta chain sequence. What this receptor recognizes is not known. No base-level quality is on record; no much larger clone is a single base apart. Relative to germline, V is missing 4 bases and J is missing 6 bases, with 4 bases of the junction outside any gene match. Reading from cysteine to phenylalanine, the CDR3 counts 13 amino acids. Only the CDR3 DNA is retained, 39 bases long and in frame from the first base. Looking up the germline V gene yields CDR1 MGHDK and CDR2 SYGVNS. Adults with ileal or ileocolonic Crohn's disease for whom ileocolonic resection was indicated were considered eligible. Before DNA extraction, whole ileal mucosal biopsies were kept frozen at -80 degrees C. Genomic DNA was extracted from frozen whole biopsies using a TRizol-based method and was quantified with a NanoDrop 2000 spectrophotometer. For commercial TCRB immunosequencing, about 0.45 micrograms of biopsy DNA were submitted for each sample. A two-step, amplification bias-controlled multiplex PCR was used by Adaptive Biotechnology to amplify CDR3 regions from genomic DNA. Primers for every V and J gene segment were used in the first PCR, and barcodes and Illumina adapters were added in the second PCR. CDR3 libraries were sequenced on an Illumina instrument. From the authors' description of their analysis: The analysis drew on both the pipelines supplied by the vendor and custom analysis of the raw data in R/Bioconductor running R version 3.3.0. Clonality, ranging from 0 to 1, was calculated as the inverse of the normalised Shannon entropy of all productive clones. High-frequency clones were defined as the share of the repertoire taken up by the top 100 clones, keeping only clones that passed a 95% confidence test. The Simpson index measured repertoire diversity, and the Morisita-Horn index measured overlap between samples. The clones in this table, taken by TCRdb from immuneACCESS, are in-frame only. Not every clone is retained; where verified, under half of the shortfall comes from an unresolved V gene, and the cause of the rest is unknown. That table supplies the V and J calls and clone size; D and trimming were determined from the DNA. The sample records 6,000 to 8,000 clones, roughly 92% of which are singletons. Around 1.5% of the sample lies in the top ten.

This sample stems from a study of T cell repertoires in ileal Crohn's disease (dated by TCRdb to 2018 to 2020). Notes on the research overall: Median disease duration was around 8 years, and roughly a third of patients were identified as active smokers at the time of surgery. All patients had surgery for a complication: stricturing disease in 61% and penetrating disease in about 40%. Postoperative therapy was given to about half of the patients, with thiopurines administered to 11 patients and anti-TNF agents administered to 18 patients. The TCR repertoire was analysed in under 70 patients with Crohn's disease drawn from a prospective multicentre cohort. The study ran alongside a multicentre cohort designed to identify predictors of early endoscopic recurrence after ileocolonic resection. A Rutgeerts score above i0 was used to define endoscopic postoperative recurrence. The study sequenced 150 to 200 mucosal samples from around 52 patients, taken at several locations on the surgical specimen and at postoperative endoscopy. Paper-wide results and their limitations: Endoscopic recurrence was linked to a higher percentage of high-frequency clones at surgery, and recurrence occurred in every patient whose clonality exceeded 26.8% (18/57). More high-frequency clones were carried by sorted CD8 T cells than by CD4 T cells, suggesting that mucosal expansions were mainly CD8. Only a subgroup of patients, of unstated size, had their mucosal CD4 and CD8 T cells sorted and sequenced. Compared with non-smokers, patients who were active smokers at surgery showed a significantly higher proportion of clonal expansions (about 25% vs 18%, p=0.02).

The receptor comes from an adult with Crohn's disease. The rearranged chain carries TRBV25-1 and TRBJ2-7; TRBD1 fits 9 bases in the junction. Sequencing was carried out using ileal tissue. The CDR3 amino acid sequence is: CASSGGTGSEQYF. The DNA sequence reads TGTGCCAGCAGTGGTGGGACAGGGAGCGAGCAGTACTTC.